One and the same sample provided the 8 T cell receptor beta chains below, sequenced in a study of T cell repertoires in cytomegalovirus infection. Antigen specificity for these receptors is unknown. TCRdb re-derived calls from the reads in MiXCR, one entry per CDR3 protein. The sample lists about a million distinct CDR3 sequences; less than 40% were seen once. The specimen comprised cultured CD8+ T cells from PBMCs, sampled from culture after CMV antigen stimulation. The receptor set was obtained from a human donor in good health (CMV status not recorded). Some clones in this sample may be carry-over from other donors' samples.

This clonotype was observed once. A junction boundary mismatches the germline segment, possibly from a read error. V gene TRBV4-1 combines with J gene TRBJ2-7; D call uncertain. The CDR3 has 15 residues. The germline CDR1 and CDR2 sequences are MGHRA and YSYEKL. The DNA for the CDR3 is TGTGCCAGCAGCCAATCCTTGGCCGGAGTAGGCGAGCAGTACTTC. Protein sequence: CASSQSLAGVGEQYF.

The V call is TRBV5-1, the J call TRBJ1-2; TRBD1 agrees at 10 bases. The CDR3 loop spans 13 amino acids. The J segment lost 8 bases and the V segment lost 7 bases, leaving 8 bases of the junction unmatched. Germline V CDR1 and CDR2: SGHRS, YFSETQ. CDR3 in amino acids: CASYRDRGEGYTF. Written as DNA, the CDR3 is TGCGCCAGCTACCGGGACAGGGGTGAAGGCTACACCTTC.

This clonotype was seen more than once but under ten times. CDR3 sequence (DNA): TGTGCCAGCAGCTTTGGACGGTTTGAAGCTTTCTTT. Residues: CASSFGRFEAFF. The rearrangement joins TRBV7-9 to TRBJ1-1; no definite D call. Germline V gene lookup returns CDR1 SEHNR and CDR2 FQNEAQ (reference sequence). V was trimmed by 3 bases and J by 7 bases, leaving 9 bases between them. The CDR3 is 12 residues long.

This clonotype came up a few times. The chain has TRBV15 and TRBJ2-3; 7 bases are shared with TRBD1. This CDR3 comprises 15 residues. The ends lost 5 bases at V and 2 bases at J; junction bases unmatched: 7. Looked up from germline, CDR1 is LNHNV and CDR2 is YYDKDF (reference sequence). The CDR3 DNA follows: TGTGCCACCAGCCTGCGACAGGGCTCCACAGATACGCAGTATTTT. Translated: CATSLRQGSTDTQYF.

This chain connects TRBV9 to TRBJ2-5, with TRBD2 matching over 7 bases. Germline V gives CDR1 SGDLS, CDR2 YYNGEE. This CDR3 has 15 residues. Losses at the gene ends were 0 bases for V and 4 bases for J; bases not matched to a gene: 6. The DNA of the CDR3 is TGTGCCAGCAGCGTAGAGGGACGGGGGGTAGAGACCCAGTACTTC. It is translated as CASSVEGRGVETQYF.

This rearrangement joins TRBV27 to TRBJ1-6, with a weak D call TRBD1 (5 bases). Germline CDR1 and CDR2: MNHEY and SMNVEV (reference sequence). The CDR3 extends over 17 amino acids. V was trimmed by 5 bases and J by 0 bases, leaving 14 bases between them. The CDR3 region is CASSPGTVSSYNSPLHF. The CDR3 DNA is TGTGCCAGCAGTCCAGGGACCGTAAGCTCCTATAATTCACCCCTCCACTTT.

The V gene is TRBV25-1, the J gene TRBJ1-6; D unclear. CDR3 size: 12 residues. Per germline, CDR1 MGHDK and CDR2 SYGVNS. V lost 2 bases and J lost 8, with 4 bases in between. This CDR3 reads CASSELYSPLHF. CDR3 in DNA: TGTGCCAGCAGTGAACTTTATTCACCCCTCCACTTT.

This rearrangement joins TRBV7-6 to TRBJ2-7; tentative D call: TRBD1 (5 bases). The germline V gene has CDR1 SGHVS and CDR2 FNYEAQ. Trimming cost V 1 base and J 1 base, with 11 bases left between them. This CDR3 contains 15 residues. CDR3 sequence: CASSLGGAESYEQYF. DNA for the CDR3: TGTGCCAGCAGCTTAGGTGGGGCCGAATCCTACGAGCAGTACTTC.